This T cell receptor (beta chain) was identified during a study of blood T cell repertoires in COVID-19. This clone showed up just once. The method was immunoSEQ multiplex PCR; TCRdb's version includes in-frame clones alone and lacks a portion of them. The sample lists approximately 150,000 clones, 81% seen once, with 5.6% in the top ten. Participants had their cohort set by participant-reported clinical history. The sequencing sample was made of PBMCs or T cells enriched from blood (not recorded which). This clonotype was sampled from a woman between 40 and 55 years old with acute COVID-19.

The CDR3 spells CATSDLDRGRDEQFF. DNA of the CDR3: TGTGCCACCAGTGATTTGGACAGGGGTAGGGATGAGCAGTTCTTC. This sequence joins TRBV24-1 and TRBJ2-1; 8 nucleotides align to TRBD1. V shed 0 bases, J shed 8 bases, and the junction held 5 bases outside the gene matches. The CDR3 length is 15 residues. Germline V gene lookup returns CDR1 KGHDR and CDR2 SFDVKD.